This is a list of T cell receptor beta chains from one sample in a study of memory CD4+ T cells and cytomegalovirus serostatus. Data came from immunoSEQ multiplex PCR; TCRdb stores just in-frame clones and leaves some out. The sample holds over 75,000 clones, 80% seen once. Sequences were obtained from memory CD4+ T cells from blood. The origin of the receptors is an adult in good health and CMV-seropositive. The CDR3 runs from the conserved cysteine through the conserved F or W. A D gene is named only where the DNA matches it firmly. A row's size may be missing; if present it is once, few, many or a size class.

J: TRBJ2-2
D: TRBD2
V: TRBV4-2
size: NA
DNA: TGTGCCAGCAGCCAAGAGCTAGCGGGACCCACCGGGGAGCTGTTTTTT
CDR3: CASSQELAGPTGELFF

J: TRBJ2-5
D: NA
V: TRBV25-1
size: once
DNA: TGTGCCAGCAGTGAATTAGGGGGGGGAGAGACCCAGTACTTC
CDR3: CASSELGGGETQYF

J: TRBJ2-3
D: NA
V: TRBV2
size: NA
DNA: TGTGCCAGCACCGGGACTTTCACAGATACGCAGTATTTT
CDR3: CASTGTFTDTQYF

J: TRBJ1-1
D: NA
V: TRBV30
size: NA
DNA: TGTGCCTGGAGTCACTCGAAGCCCGGAGCTTTCTTT
CDR3: CAWSHSKPGAFF

J: TRBJ2-6
D: TRBD1
V: TRBV5-4
size: NA
DNA: TGTGCCAGCAGCCGTTCCCGGGACAGCAACTCTGGGGCCAACGTCCTGACTTTC
CDR3: CASSRSRDSNSGANVLTF

J: TRBJ2-5
D: TRBD2
V: TRBV6-1
size: NA
DNA: TGTGCCAGCAGCGCCGGGACTAGCGCGGGGACCCAGTACTTC
CDR3: CASSAGTSAGTQYF

J: TRBJ1-2
D: NA
V: TRBV5-4
size: NA
DNA: TGTGCCAGCAGCGCCCAAAATAATAACTATGGCTACACCTTC
CDR3: CASSAQNNNYGYTF

J: TRBJ1-1
D: NA
V: TRBV5-4
size: few
DNA: TGTGCCAGCAGCTTGGGAGGTTGGGGCACTGAAGCTTTCTTT
CDR3: CASSLGGWGTEAFF

J: TRBJ1-1
D: NA
V: TRBV28
size: NA
DNA: TGTGCCAGCACTGGCCGTGGGGCGAACACTGAAGCTTTCTTT
CDR3: CASTGRGANTEAFF

J: TRBJ1-2
D: NA
V: TRBV7-2
size: NA
DNA: TGTGCCAGCAGCTTAGGTCGGGACTTAAATGGCTACACCTTC
CDR3: CASSLGRDLNGYTF

J: TRBJ1-1
D: NA
V: TRBV7-8
size: NA
DNA: TGTGCCAGCGGTTGGGCGGAGAACACTGAAGCTTTCTTT
CDR3: CASGWAENTEAFF

J: TRBJ1-4
D: TRBD1
V: TRBV7-9
size: NA
DNA: TGTGCCAGCAGCTCTACGGACAGGGAAAAACTGTTTTTT
CDR3: CASSSTDREKLFF

J: TRBJ2-5
D: NA
V: TRBV19
size: NA
DNA: TGTGCCAGTAGTATGATGGGAGGCAAGGAGACCCAGTACTTC
CDR3: CASSMMGGKETQYF

J: TRBJ1-4
D: NA
V: TRBV2
size: NA
DNA: TGTGCCAGCATCTACCAGGCGAGTAATGAAAAACTGTTTTTT
CDR3: CASIYQASNEKLFF

J: TRBJ1-2
D: NA
V: TRBV2
size: NA
DNA: TGTGCCAGCAGTGAACCCCTCATCGTGGGGAGGAACTATGGCTACACCTTC
CDR3: CASSEPLIVGRNYGYTF

J: TRBJ2-2
D: TRBD2
V: TRBV28
size: NA
DNA: TGTGCCAGCTCTAGCGGGAGCGGCACCGGGGAGCTGTTTTTT
CDR3: CASSSGSGTGELFF

J: TRBJ2-7
D: NA
V: TRBV7-8
size: NA
DNA: TGTGCCAGCAGCCTACCCTCGGGAGAGCAGTACTTC
CDR3: CASSLPSGEQYF

J: TRBJ2-1
D: NA
V: TRBV11-3
size: NA
DNA: TGTGCCAGCAGCTTAGATGAAGGGGGAAGCTCCTACAATGAGCAGTTCTTC
CDR3: CASSLDEGGSSYNEQFF

J: TRBJ2-7
D: NA
V: TRBV7-3
size: NA
DNA: TGTGCCAGCAGCTCAACAGGGAGCTCCTACGAGCAGTACTTC
CDR3: CASSSTGSSYEQYF

J: TRBJ2-1
D: TRBD2
V: TRBV28
size: NA
DNA: TGTGCCAGCAGTCCAGCCTCCCCCACTAGCGGGAAGAACAACAATGAGCAGTTCTTC
CDR3: CASSPASPTSGKNNNEQFF

J: TRBJ2-3
D: TRBD1
V: TRBV25-1
size: NA
DNA: TGTGCCAGCAGTGAATCGGCAGGGGGCGGATCAGATACGCAGTATTTT
CDR3: CASSESAGGGSDTQYF

J: TRBJ1-1
D: NA
V: TRBV28
size: NA
DNA: TGTGCCAGCAGTTTAGTGGTAAGGAACACTGAAGCTTTCTTT
CDR3: CASSLVVRNTEAFF

J: TRBJ2-1
D: NA
V: TRBV7-2
size: NA
DNA: TGTGCCAGCAGCTTAGATCGGTCTCGCCAGTTCTTC
CDR3: CASSLDRSRQFF

J: TRBJ2-1
D: TRBD2
V: TRBV5-1
size: NA
DNA: TGCGCCAGCAGCTTCGATCCGCTTGGACTAGCGGGACGATACAATGAGCAGTTCTTC
CDR3: CASSFDPLGLAGRYNEQFF

J: TRBJ2-7
D: TRBD2
V: TRBV28
size: NA
DNA: TGTGCCAGCAGTTTTTGGACTAGCGGGAGGGCCCACGAGCAGTACTTC
CDR3: CASSFWTSGRAHEQYF

J: TRBJ2-6
D: NA
V: TRBV2
size: NA
DNA: TGTGCCAGCAGTGAAAGCTTCTCTGGGGCCAACGTCCTGACTTTC
CDR3: CASSESFSGANVLTF

J: TRBJ2-2
D: NA
V: TRBV6-1
size: NA
DNA: TGTGCCAGCAGTGGACAGAACACCGGGGAGCTGTTTTTT
CDR3: CASSGQNTGELFF

J: TRBJ2-4
D: NA
V: TRBV5-5
size: few
DNA: TGTGCCAGCAGCTTTTCTGCAAACCGGGACACTGCCAAAAACATTCAGTACTTC
CDR3: CASSFSANRDTAKNIQYF

J: TRBJ2-1
D: NA
V: TRBV19
size: once
DNA: TGTGCCAGTAGTGTCCGGGACCTGTCTGATGAGCAGTTCTTC
CDR3: CASSVRDLSDEQFF

J: TRBJ1-4
D: NA
V: TRBV7-2
size: NA
DNA: TGTGCCAGCAGCCAGGGGATGACCAATGAAAAACTGTTTTTT
CDR3: CASSQGMTNEKLFF

J: TRBJ1-1
D: NA
V: TRBV7-2
size: NA
DNA: TGTGCCAGCAGCTTACCGACGGGGGTAAACACTGAAGCTTTCTTT
CDR3: CASSLPTGVNTEAFF

J: TRBJ2-3
D: NA
V: TRBV6-1
size: NA
DNA: TGTGCCAGCAGTGAAGGCGCCGATACGCAGTATTTT
CDR3: CASSEGADTQYF

J: TRBJ2-2
D: NA
V: TRBV5-1
size: NA
DNA: TGCGCCAGCAGGACAGACAGTTCCACCGGGGAGCTGTTTTTT
CDR3: CASRTDSSTGELFF

J: TRBJ1-2
D: NA
V: TRBV6-1
size: NA
DNA: TGTGCCAGCAGTGAAGTCTTCAGGGCCAGTGGCTACACCTTC
CDR3: CASSEVFRASGYTF

J: TRBJ2-1
D: NA
V: TRBV6-6
size: NA
DNA: TGTGCCAGCAGTTACTCCGCCGGGACGGTACTCAGGGAGCAGTTCTTC
CDR3: CASSYSAGTVLREQFF

J: TRBJ2-3
D: NA
V: TRBV28
size: NA
DNA: TGTGCCAGCAACCCGCAGGGTTTCTACACAGATACGCAGTATTTT
CDR3: CASNPQGFYTDTQYF

J: TRBJ2-2
D: NA
V: TRBV7-2
size: NA
DNA: TGTGCCAGCAGGCCCGGCCCGAACACCGGGGAGCTGTTTTTT
CDR3: CASRPGPNTGELFF

J: TRBJ2-7
D: NA
V: TRBV5-6
size: NA
DNA: TGTGCCAGCAGCTTGGGGTTCCAGGCGACCTACGAGCAGTACTTC
CDR3: CASSLGFQATYEQYF

J: TRBJ2-1
D: NA
V: TRBV9
size: NA
DNA: TGTGCCAGCAGCGTACTTCCTAACAATTACAATGAGCAGTTCTTC
CDR3: CASSVLPNNYNEQFF

J: TRBJ1-2
D: NA
V: TRBV18
size: NA
DNA: TGTGCCAGCTCACCACTCACTTCTGGGTCCGATGGCTACACCTTC
CDR3: CASSPLTSGSDGYTF